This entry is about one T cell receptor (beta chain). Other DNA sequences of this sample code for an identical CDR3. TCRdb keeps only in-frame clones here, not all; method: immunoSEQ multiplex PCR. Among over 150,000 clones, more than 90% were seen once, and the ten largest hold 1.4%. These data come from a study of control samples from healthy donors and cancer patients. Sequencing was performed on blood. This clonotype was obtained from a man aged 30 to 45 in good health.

The CDR3 sequence is CASSQDRNYGYTF. Written as DNA, the CDR3 is TGTGCCAGCAGCCAAGACAGAAACTATGGCTACACCTTC. The chain uses TRBV14 and TRBJ1-2; D remains ambiguous. Trimming removed 0 bases from V and 2 bases from J, with 4 bases in between. This CDR3 spans 13 amino acids. CDR1 and CDR2 from the germline V gene are SGHDN and FVKESK.